Included here is one T cell receptor (beta chain) sequence, with context. The sample originates from a study of T cell changes during pregnancy in multiple sclerosis. The V gene end was trimmed by 2 bases and the J gene end by 7 bases; junction bases not matched to a gene: 14. The CDR3 is 18 residues long. Per the germline V gene, CDR1 is MDHEN and CDR2 is SYDVKM. The protocol was immunoSEQ multiplex PCR, while the TCRdb copy is restricted to in-frame clones and leaves out a portion. The data contain 50,000 to 60,000 clones, over 80% of them singletons. This chain uses TRBV28 with TRBJ2-1; 10 bases align to TRBD2. Sample: CD4+ T cells from peripheral blood mononuclear cells, taken in the first trimester of pregnancy. The sequence was obtained from a female donor with multiple sclerosis, enrolled in a pregnancy study. CDR3 loop: CASSLRTGLAGVNNEQFF. DNA for the CDR3: TGTGCCAGCAGTTTACGTACAGGTCTAGCGGGAGTTAATAATGAGCAGTTCTTC.